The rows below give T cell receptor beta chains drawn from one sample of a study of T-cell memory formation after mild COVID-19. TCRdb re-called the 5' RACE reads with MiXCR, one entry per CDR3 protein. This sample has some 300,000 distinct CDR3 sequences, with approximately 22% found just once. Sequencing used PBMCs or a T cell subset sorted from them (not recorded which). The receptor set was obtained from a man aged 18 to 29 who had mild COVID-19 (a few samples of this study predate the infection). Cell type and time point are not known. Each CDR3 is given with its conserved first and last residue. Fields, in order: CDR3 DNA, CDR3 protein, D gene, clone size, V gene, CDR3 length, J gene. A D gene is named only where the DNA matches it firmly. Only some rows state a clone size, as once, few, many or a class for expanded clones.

TGTGCCAGCAGCTTAGCCTCCCGGCAGGGACATGAAAAACTGTTTTTT | CASSLASRQGHEKLFF | - | - | TRBV7-8 | 16 | TRBJ1-4
TGTGCCAGCAGCCGATATCAGGGGGGAGCAGATACGCAGTATTTT | CASSRYQGGADTQYF | - | few | TRBV7-2 | 15 | TRBJ2-3
TGTGCCAGCAGTGAAGGGCCGCGAAACTATGGCTACACCTTC | CASSEGPRNYGYTF | - | - | TRBV6-1 | 14 | TRBJ1-2
TGTGCCACCAGACAGGGAAATCTTTTTAAAAACATTCAGTACTTC | CATRQGNLFKNIQYF | TRBD1 | few | TRBV27 | 15 | TRBJ2-4
TGTGCCACCAGCAGAGAGGTTACACACACCGGGGAGCTGTTTTTT | CATSREVTHTGELFF | - | few | TRBV15 | 15 | TRBJ2-2
TGTGCCAGCAGCCAAGATCGTAGCTTCGGGCACCCGAACACTGAAGCTTTCTTT | CASSQDRSFGHPNTEAFF | - | few | TRBV3-1 | 18 | TRBJ1-1
TGCAGCGTCCGAGTGGACCAGAACACTGAAGCTTTCTTT | CSVRVDQNTEAFF | - | - | TRBV29-1 | 13 | TRBJ1-1
TGTGCCAGCAGCCTAACAGCGGGGGGGAAAGAGACCCAGTACTTC | CASSLTAGGKETQYF | TRBD2 | few | TRBV7-9 | 15 | TRBJ2-5
TGTGCCAGCAGTGTGACAGGGGGACAGGGCGAGCAGTACTTC | CASSVTGGQGEQYF | TRBD1 | - | TRBV25-1 | 14 | TRBJ2-7
TGCGCCAGCAGTGAGGCGGACAGACGTCAGCCCCAGCATTTT | CASSEADRRQPQHF | - | few | TRBV10-2 | 14 | TRBJ1-5
TGCAGCGTCGAACGGACAGAATCCTACGAGCAGTACTTC | CSVERTESYEQYF | - | few | TRBV29-1 | 13 | TRBJ2-7
TGCGCCAGCAGCTTGCGAACAGGGCAGGGGTCACCCCTCCACTTT | CASSLRTGQGSPLHF | - | many | TRBV5-1 | 15 | TRBJ1-6
TGCAGCGTTGAGGGGGGGGTTGGTAGCGGCTACAATGAGCAGTTCTTC | CSVEGGVGSGYNEQFF | TRBD2 | few | TRBV29-1 | 16 | TRBJ2-1
TGTGCCAGCAGCTCCAACGAACTCGGTTCGAGGTACAATGAGCAGTTCTTC | CASSSNELGSRYNEQFF | - | - | TRBV7-7 | 17 | TRBJ2-1
TGCAGCGTTGATGGTACAGGGGCGGAGACCCAGTACTTC | CSVDGTGAETQYF | TRBD1 | - | TRBV29-1 | 13 | TRBJ2-5
TGCGCCAGCAGCTTTGGCGAGGGAGCTTTCTTT | CASSFGEGAFF | - | - | TRBV5-1 | 11 | TRBJ1-1
TGTGCCAGCAGTCCGGAGGACACCGGGGAGCTGTTTTTT | CASSPEDTGELFF | - | - | TRBV12-3/TRBV12-4 | 13 | TRBJ2-2
TGTGCCTGGAGTGCGGACAGGGGCTACGAGCAGTACTTC | CAWSADRGYEQYF | TRBD1 | - | TRBV30 | 13 | TRBJ2-7
TGCAGTGCCAGCCCTCCGGGGAACCCCACCTATGGCTACACCTTC | CSASPPGNPTYGYTF | - | - | TRBV20-1 | 15 | TRBJ1-2
TGTGCCACCCAGGGGACCTACGAGCAGTACTTC | CATQGTYEQYF | - | few | TRBV2 | 11 | TRBJ2-7
TGCAGTGCCATAAAGGTCAACTCCTACAATGAGCAGTTCTTC | CSAIKVNSYNEQFF | - | few | TRBV20-1 | 14 | TRBJ2-1
TGTGCCAGTAGTTGGTCGGGGAAGGGCTACACCTTC | CASSWSGKGYTF | - | - | TRBV19 | 12 | TRBJ1-2
TGTGCCAGCACACAAACCCCCCGTGGGGGTGGCTACACCTTC | CASTQTPRGGGYTF | - | few | TRBV21-1 | 14 | TRBJ1-2
TGTGCCAGTAGTATAGGGCCCGCCCCGAGGGATACGCAGTATTTT | CASSIGPAPRDTQYF | - | - | TRBV19 | 15 | TRBJ2-3
TGTGCCAGCACCCCCGAGACTAGTCGCGATACGCAGTATTTT | CASTPETSRDTQYF | - | few | TRBV7-2 | 14 | TRBJ2-3